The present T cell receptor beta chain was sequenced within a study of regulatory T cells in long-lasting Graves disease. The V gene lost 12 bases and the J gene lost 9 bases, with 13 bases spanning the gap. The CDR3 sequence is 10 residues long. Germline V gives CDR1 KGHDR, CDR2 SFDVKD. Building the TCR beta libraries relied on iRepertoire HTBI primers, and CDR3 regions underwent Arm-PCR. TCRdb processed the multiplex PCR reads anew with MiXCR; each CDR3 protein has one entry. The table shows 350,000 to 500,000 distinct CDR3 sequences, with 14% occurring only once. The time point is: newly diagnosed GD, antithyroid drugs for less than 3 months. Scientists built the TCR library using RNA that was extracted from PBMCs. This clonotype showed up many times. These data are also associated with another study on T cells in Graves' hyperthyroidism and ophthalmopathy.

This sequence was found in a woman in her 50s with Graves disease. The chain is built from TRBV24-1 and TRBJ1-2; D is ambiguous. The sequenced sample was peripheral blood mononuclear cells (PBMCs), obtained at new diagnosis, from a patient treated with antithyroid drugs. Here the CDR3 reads CADPQRCYTF. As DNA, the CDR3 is TGTGCCGACCCACAACGATGCTACACCTTC.